Presented here are 24 T cell receptor beta chains from one specimen sequenced in a study of identical twins. TCRdb re-called the 5' RACE reads with MiXCR, one entry per CDR3 protein. The sample includes approximately 530,000 distinct CDR3 sequences, 20% to 25% seen only once; the top ten take approximately 0.52%. This same sample was also taken into another study, of yellow fever vaccine responses in identical twins.

The specimen was CD4+ T cells sorted from blood. These receptors were collected from a woman aged 18 to 35 in good health.

This clonotype has a handful of counts. The V and J genes are TRBV28 and TRBJ2-1, with TRBD1 identical over 9 bases. V lost 3 bases and J lost 7; bases outside the gene matches: 10. The CDR3 consists of 16 residues. The germline V gene encodes CDR1 MDHEN and CDR2 SYDVKM. The CDR3 DNA reads TGTGCCAGCAGTTTCGGCGGGACAGGGAGGAGGAATGAGCAGTTCTTC. Protein sequence: CASSFGGTGRRNEQFF. Drawing the rest from reference TRBV28 and TRBJ2-1, the complete variable domain is DVKVTQSSRYLVKRTGEKVFLECVQDMDHENMFWYRQDPGLGLRLIYFSYDVKMKEKGDIPEGYSVSREKKERFSLILESASTNQTSMYLCASSFGGTGRRNEQFFGPGTRLTVL.

This chain links TRBV12-5 with TRBJ2-1; 8 nucleotides align to TRBD1. CDR3 length: 13 amino acids. V lost 1 base and J lost 7; bases outside the gene matches: 0. The germline V gene encodes CDR1 LGHNT and CDR2 FRNRAP. CDR3 residues: CASGLGQGNEQFF. The CDR3 coding sequence is TGTGCTAGTGGTTTGGGACAGGGGAATGAGCAGTTCTTC.

The chain links TRBV20-1 to TRBJ2-7; D may be TRBD1 (6 bases). V dropped 5 bases and J dropped 5 bases, with 10 bases sitting between them. CDR1 DFQATT and CDR2 SNEGSKA come from the germline V gene (reference sequence). The CDR3 is 11 residues long. CDR3 region: CSADRYNEQYV. CDR3 nucleotides: TGCAGTGCTGACAGGTACAACGAGCAGTACGTC.

The gene calls are TRBV5-1 and TRBJ2-3; no clear D. The CDR3 is made up of 17 amino acids. The V end was cut by 0 bases, the J end by 0 bases, with 14 bases between. CDR1 is SGHRS, CDR2 YFSETQ, per germline. The chain's CDR3 is CASSLVRLGTSTDTQYF. Written as DNA, the CDR3 is TGCGCCAGCAGCTTGGTGAGGTTGGGAACTAGCACAGATACGCAGTATTTT. Filled out from reference TRBV5-1 and TRBJ2-3, the complete variable domain reads KAGVTQTPRYLIKTRGQQVTLSCSPISGHRSVSWYQQTPGQGLQFLFEYFSETQRNKGNFPGRFSGRQFSNSRSEMNVSTLELGDSALYLCASSLVRLGTSTDTQYFGPGTRLTVL.

This chain connects TRBV12-3 or TRBV12-4 to TRBJ2-3; D is uncertain. CDR3 length equals 15 residues. Trimming removed 2 bases at V and 4 bases at J, with 13 bases between. CDR3 bases: TGTGCCAGCAGTTTACCCCGGGCGACGGCAGATACGCAGTATTTT. Its protein product is CASSLPRATADTQYF.

The chain couples TRBV5-1 to TRBJ2-3; no firm D call. CDR3 length: 15 residues. V lost 1 base to trimming and J lost 1 base, with 10 bases between them. Looked up from germline, CDR1 is SGHRS and CDR2 is YFSETQ. The CDR3 nucleotides are TGCGCCAGCAGCTTGTCGCCTTCGGGCACAGATACGCAGTATTTT. It encodes CASSLSPSGTDTQYF.

J is TRBJ2-3 and V is TRBV7-9; D is uncertain. The CDR3 runs 13 residues. Trimming took 5 bases from V and 0 from J, leaving 6 bases between them. Germline assignment: CDR1 SEHNR and CDR2 FQNEAQ (reference sequence). CDR3 nucleotides: TGTGCCAGCAGCGACCGGAGCACAGATACGCAGTATTTT. This gives the protein CASSDRSTDTQYF.

CDR3 sequence reads: CASSQGQKETQYF. CDR3 DNA: TGTGCCAGCAGCCAGGGACAAAAAGAGACCCAGTACTTC. The chain carries TRBV3-1 and TRBJ2-5; possibly TRBD1 for D (6 bases). The CDR3 loop spans 13 amino acids. Germline CDR1 LGHDT, CDR2 YNNKEL (reference sequence). Trimming stripped 3 bases from V and 3 bases from J, with 8 bases between.

This chain links TRBV28 with TRBJ2-7; either TRBD1 or TRBD2 may fit D (7 bases each). The CDR3 loop spans 16 amino acids. Deletions cut 5 bases from V and 3 bases from J, with 20 bases between. The germline gives CDR1 MDHEN, CDR2 SYDVKM. Here the CDR3 reads CASSPRGGDRLYEQYF. CDR3 nucleotide sequence: TGTGCCAGCAGTCCCAGGGGGGGGGACAGACTCTACGAGCAGTACTTC. The full variable domain, its missing parts supplied by reference TRBV28 and TRBJ2-7, is DVKVTQSSRYLVKRTGEKVFLECVQDMDHENMFWYRQDPGLGLRLIYFSYDVKMKEKGDIPEGYSVSREKKERFSLILESASTNQTSMYLCASSPRGGDRLYEQYFGPGTRLTVT.

In this sample, this clonotype turned up a few times. V is TRBV29-1 and J is TRBJ2-3, with no clear D. Trimming left V 3 bases short and J 0 bases short, with 4 bases between. CDR3 length: 12 amino acids. CDR1 and CDR2 (germline): SQVTM, ANQGSEA. The CDR3 region is CSVETSTDTQYF. CDR3 nucleotides: TGCAGCGTTGAGACAAGCACAGATACGCAGTATTTT.

This clonotype was seen only a few times. The J gene is TRBJ2-7, the V gene TRBV7-2, with TRBD2 matching over 8 bases. CDR1 SGHTA and CDR2 FQGNSA come from the germline V gene. Unmatched junction bases numbered 10, after V lost 6 bases and J lost 6 bases. The CDR3 spans 14 residues. CDR3 amino acids: CASRRSGTRAEQYF. The CDR3 bases are TGTGCCAGCAGAAGATCCGGGACTAGAGCCGAGCAGTACTTC.

This clonotype came up a few times. The chain joins TRBV7-6 to TRBJ2-7; D possibly matches TRBD1 or TRBD2 (7 bases each). Germline CDR1 SGHVS, CDR2 FNYEAQ. Trimming took off 2 bases at V and 0 bases at J, with 20 bases between the two ends. The CDR3 has 18 amino acids. Here the CDR3 DNA reads TGTGCCAGCAGCTTAACGTTGTCAGGGGGGGTGAGCTCCTACGAGCAGTACTTC. This translates into CASSLTLSGGVSSYEQYF.

This clonotype has just a few counts. The chain joins TRBV7-2 to TRBJ2-7, with TRBD1 as a possible D gene (6 bases). Germline CDR1 SGHTA, CDR2 FQGNSA. V was cut by 3 bases and J by 0 bases, with 12 bases left in between. The CDR3 loop spans 15 amino acids. This CDR3 reads CASSFTATGSYEQYF. The CDR3 DNA reads as TGTGCCAGCAGCTTCACGGCGACAGGCTCCTACGAGCAGTACTTC.

V and J are TRBV28 and TRBJ2-5; perhaps TRBD1 as D (7 bases). Germline loops: CDR1 MDHEN, CDR2 SYDVKM. With 6 bases removed from V and 2 bases from J, the gap between germline ends came to 22 bases. CDR3 size: 17 residues. DNA of the CDR3: TGTGCCAGCAGGACGCCCCGGGGGACAGCTAAACAAGAGACCCAGTACTTC. Amino acids: CASRTPRGTAKQETQYF.

The chain employs TRBV5-1 and TRBJ2-2; a weak D match, TRBD1 (6 bases). Germline V gene data show CDR1 as SGHRS and CDR2 as YFSETQ. There are 16 residues in the CDR3. V dropped 4 bases and J dropped 0 bases, with 13 bases sitting between them. The CDR3 region is CASSVGTNSNTGELFF. The CDR3 DNA is TGCGCCAGCAGCGTCGGGACAAACTCGAACACCGGGGAGCTGTTTTTT.

J is TRBJ2-2 and V is TRBV24-1; 10 bases are shared with TRBD1. Germline CDR1 KGHDR, CDR2 SFDVKD. J was trimmed by 1 base and V by 9 bases; bases with no gene match: 4. The CDR3 covers 15 residues. The DNA for the CDR3 is TGTGCCACCGGGACAGGGGCTGGGAACACCGGGGAGCTGTTTTTT. Protein: CATGTGAGNTGELFF.

Comment on this clonotype: The junction does not match germline at one end; this may be a read error. The chain has TRBV12-3 or TRBV12-4 and TRBJ2-1; D perhaps matches TRBD1 (5 bases). This CDR3 region has 15 residues. In DNA, the CDR3 is TGTGCCAGCAGTTTATGGCAGGGTGCCTACATTGAGCAGTTCTTC. It is translated as CASSLWQGAYIEQFF.

This clonotype has a handful of counts. This chain links TRBV12-3 or TRBV12-4 with TRBJ2-6; tentative D call: TRBD2 (5 bases). The CDR3 length is 16 residues. Trimming cost V 8 bases and J 0 bases, with 14 bases left between them. CDR3 sequence (DNA): TGTGCCAGCGACTTGCGGGTGGGCTCTGGGGCCAACGTCCTGACTTTC. It encodes CASDLRVGSGANVLTF.

At least ten counts were recorded for this clonotype. The chain combines TRBV6-1 with TRBJ2-3; 9 bases line up with TRBD2. CDR1 and CDR2 (germline): MNHNS, SASEGT. With 7 bases clipped from V and 2 bases from J, the junction kept 7 bases outside the gene matches. The CDR3 contains 15 residues. The CDR3 loop reads CASTKTSGVTDTQYF. In DNA form, the CDR3 reads TGTGCCAGCACCAAGACTAGCGGTGTCACAGATACGCAGTATTTT.

The chain couples TRBV27 to TRBJ2-1; 12 bases align to TRBD2. CDR1 MNHEY and CDR2 SMNVEV come from the germline V gene (reference sequence). There are 22 residues in the CDR3. Unmatched junction bases numbered 23, after V lost 1 base and J lost 7 bases. The CDR3 DNA is TGTGCCAGCAGTTTATATCCCCGCTTCCCGACTAGCGGGAGAGGGAACTATAATGAGCAGTTCTTC. Its protein product is CASSLYPRFPTSGRGNYNEQFF.

J is TRBJ2-3 and V is TRBV5-5; 7 nucleotides align to TRBD1. Germline lookup yields CDR1 SGHKS and CDR2 YYEKEE (reference sequence). V dropped 6 bases and J dropped 2; count of bases not matched to a gene: 6. The CDR3 runs to 14 residues. The CDR3: CASTRDSYTDTQYF. The CDR3 coding sequence is TGTGCCAGCACCCGGGACAGTTACACAGATACGCAGTATTTT. The entire variable domain, with the rest obtained from reference TRBV5-5 and TRBJ2-3, is as follows: DAGVTQSPTHLIKTRGQQVTLRCSPISGHKSVSWYQQVLGQGPQFIFQYYEKEERGRGNFPDRFSARQFPNYSSELNVNALLLGDSALYLCASTRDSYTDTQYFGPGTRLTVL.

CDR3 sequence: CASSQDHRYNEQFF. The DNA of the CDR3 is TGCGCCAGCAGCCAAGACCATCGATACAATGAGCAGTTCTTC. V and J are TRBV4-1 and TRBJ2-1, with D uncertain. The V end was cut by 0 bases, the J end by 4 bases, with 7 bases between. Germline CDR1 reads MGHRA; CDR2 reads YSYEKL. There are 14 residues in the CDR3.

A few counts support this clonotype. The rearrangement links TRBV11-2 to TRBJ2-7; TRBD1 might be the D (6 bases). Germline CDR1 reads SGHAT; CDR2 reads FQNNGV. Deletions cut 5 bases from V and 2 bases from J, with 19 bases between. The CDR3 spans 16 residues. This CDR3 reads CASSPRGRGLTYEQYV. The CDR3 region has the DNA TGTGCCAGCAGCCCCCGGGGCAGGGGCTTAACCTACGAGCAGTACGTC.

The rearrangement uses TRBV24-1 and TRBJ2-3; D gene ambiguous. Germline V gives CDR1 KGHDR, CDR2 SFDVKD. There are 16 residues in the CDR3. V lost 2 bases and J 4 bases, leaving 15 bases between the germline ends. CDR3 sequence (DNA): TGTGCCACCAGTGATTCCAGCCGTCCCGGCGCAGATACGCAGTATTTT. Encoded protein: CATSDSSRPGADTQYF.